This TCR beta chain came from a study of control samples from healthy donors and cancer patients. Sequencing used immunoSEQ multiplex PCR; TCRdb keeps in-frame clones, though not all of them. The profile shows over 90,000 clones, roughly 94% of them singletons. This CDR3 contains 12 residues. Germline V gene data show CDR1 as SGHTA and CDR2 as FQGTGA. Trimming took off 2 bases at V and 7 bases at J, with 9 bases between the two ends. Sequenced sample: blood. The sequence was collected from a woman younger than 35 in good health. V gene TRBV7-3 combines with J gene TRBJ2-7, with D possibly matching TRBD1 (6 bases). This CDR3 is CASSLGGAEQYF. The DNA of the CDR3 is TGTGCCAGCAGCTTAGGGGGCGCAGAGCAGTACTTC.